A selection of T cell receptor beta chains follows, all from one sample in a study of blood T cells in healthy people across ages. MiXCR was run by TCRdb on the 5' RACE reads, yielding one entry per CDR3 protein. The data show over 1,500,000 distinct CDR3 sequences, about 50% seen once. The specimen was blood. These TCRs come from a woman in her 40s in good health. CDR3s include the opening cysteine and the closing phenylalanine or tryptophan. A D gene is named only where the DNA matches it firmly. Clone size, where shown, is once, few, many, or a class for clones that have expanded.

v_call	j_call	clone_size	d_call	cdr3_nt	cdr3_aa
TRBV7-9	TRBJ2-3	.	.	TGTGCCAGCAGCTTAGGTTTGTCGGGGAGCACAGATACGCAGTATTTT	CASSLGLSGSTDTQYF
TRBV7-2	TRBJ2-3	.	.	TGTGCCAGCAGCTTGGGATTCCACGCAGATACGCAGTATTTT	CASSLGFHADTQYF
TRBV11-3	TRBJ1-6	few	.	TGTGCCAGCAGTTCCACAGGGTTCTCACCCCTCCACTTT	CASSSTGFSPLHF
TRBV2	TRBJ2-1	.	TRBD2	TGTGCCAGCAGTGGGCTAGCGGGGGAGAGCTCCTACAATGAGCAGTTCTTC	CASSGLAGESSYNEQFF
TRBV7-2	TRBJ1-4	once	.	TGTGCCAGCAGCTTAGCTTTTCAGAATGAAAAACTGTTTTTT	CASSLAFQNEKLFF
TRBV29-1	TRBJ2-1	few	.	TGCAGCGTTGGCCGGGACGGGACCTACAATGAGCAGTTCTTC	CSVGRDGTYNEQFF
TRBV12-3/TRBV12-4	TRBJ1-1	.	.	TGTGCCAGCAGTTTTAACCCGGGTATGAACACTGAAGCTTTCTTT	CASSFNPGMNTEAFF
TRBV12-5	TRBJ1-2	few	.	TGTGCTAGTGGCACGAACCCGGGGGATGACTATGGCTACACCTTC	CASGTNPGDDYGYTF
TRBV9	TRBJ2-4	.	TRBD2	TGTGCCAGCAGCGTAACTAGCGGGGGGGGATTAGCCAAAAACATTCAGTACTTC	CASSVTSGGGLAKNIQYF
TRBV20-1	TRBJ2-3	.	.	TGCAGTGCTAGAAGTTCGGGGGGACAGACAGATACGCAGTATTTT	CSARSSGGQTDTQYF
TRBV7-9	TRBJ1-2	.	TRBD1	TGTGCCAGCAGAAGGGGACAGGGGGCGAGCTACACCTTC	CASRRGQGASYTF
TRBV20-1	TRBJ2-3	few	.	TGCAGTGCTAGTTTTAGCGGAATTAGCACAGATACGCAGTATTTT	CSASFSGISTDTQYF
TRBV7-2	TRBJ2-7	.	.	TGTGCCAGCAGCTTTTTCATGACCTCCTACGAGCAGTACTTC	CASSFFMTSYEQYF
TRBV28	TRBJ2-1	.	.	TGTGCCAGTTGGGGGGTTAACCCCTCCTACAATGAGCAGTTCTTC	CASWGVNPSYNEQFF
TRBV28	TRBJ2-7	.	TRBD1	TGTGCCAGCAGATTACCGGGACAGCCTTACGAGCAGTACTTC	CASRLPGQPYEQYF
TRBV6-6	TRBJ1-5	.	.	TGTGCCAGCAGCTCCCAGGGCCGCGGTCAGCCCCAGCATTTT	CASSSQGRGQPQHF
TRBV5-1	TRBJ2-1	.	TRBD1	TGCGCCAGCAGCTTGGCCCCCGGGACAGGGCCCTACAATGAGCAGTTCTTC	CASSLAPGTGPYNEQFF
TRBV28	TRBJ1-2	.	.	TGTGCCAGCAAATCCCGGGGGGGCTACACCTTC	CASKSRGGYTF
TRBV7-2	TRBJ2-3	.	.	TGTGCCAGCAGCTCCGTAGGGCGGAGCACAGATACGCAGTATTTT	CASSSVGRSTDTQYF
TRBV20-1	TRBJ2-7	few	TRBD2	TGCAGTTCAGTTAGCGGGGGACATTACGAGCAGTACTTC	CSSVSGGHYEQYF
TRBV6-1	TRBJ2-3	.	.	TGTGCCAGCAGTGATTCAAGCGGCATAGATACGCAGTATTTT	CASSDSSGIDTQYF
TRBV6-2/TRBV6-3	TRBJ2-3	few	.	TGTGCCAGCAGTGCCGGTGACACAGATACGCAGTATTTT	CASSAGDTDTQYF
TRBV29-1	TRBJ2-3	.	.	TGCAGCGCTGTGAGGCGAGGAGATACGCAGTATTTT	CSAVRRGDTQYF
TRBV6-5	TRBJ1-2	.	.	TGTGCCAGCAGTACCGGGCAGGGCGGCGTCCACGGCTACACCTTC	CASSTGQGGVHGYTF
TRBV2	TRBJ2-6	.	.	TGTGCCGGCAGTGAAAGATGGGTTGGGGCCAACGTCCTGACTTTC	CAGSERWVGANVLTF
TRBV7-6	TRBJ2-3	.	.	TGTGCCAGCAGCTTAGACCCGGACAGATCAACAGATACGCAGTATTTT	CASSLDPDRSTDTQYF
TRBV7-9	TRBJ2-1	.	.	TGTGCCAGCAGCTTAGTTTCGTTGCGGGACAGTCACAATGAGCAGTTCTTC	CASSLVSLRDSHNEQFF
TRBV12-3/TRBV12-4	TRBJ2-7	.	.	TGTGCCAGCAGTTTAGTGGGACTCGGGCCCTACGAGCAGTACTTC	CASSLVGLGPYEQYF
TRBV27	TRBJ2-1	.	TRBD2	TGTGCCAGCAGTTCAAGCGGGGGGGATTGGAATGAGCAGTTCTTC	CASSSSGGDWNEQFF
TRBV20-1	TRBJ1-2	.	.	TGCAGTGCCCACGTCGCCAGGTTCTATGGCTACACCTTC	CSAHVARFYGYTF
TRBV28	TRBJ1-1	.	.	TGTGCCAGCAGTTTCGAGGGGGGGCGGCGTAGCACTGAAGCTTTCTTT	CASSFEGGRRSTEAFF
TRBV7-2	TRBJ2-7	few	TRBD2	TGTGCCAGCAGGCTGGGGGCGCTAGCGGGGGAAACCTACGAGCAGTACTTC	CASRLGALAGETYEQYF
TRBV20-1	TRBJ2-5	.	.	TGCAGTGCTCCGAAAGAGGGGTTCGTTAAGGAGACCCAGTACTTC	CSAPKEGFVKETQYF